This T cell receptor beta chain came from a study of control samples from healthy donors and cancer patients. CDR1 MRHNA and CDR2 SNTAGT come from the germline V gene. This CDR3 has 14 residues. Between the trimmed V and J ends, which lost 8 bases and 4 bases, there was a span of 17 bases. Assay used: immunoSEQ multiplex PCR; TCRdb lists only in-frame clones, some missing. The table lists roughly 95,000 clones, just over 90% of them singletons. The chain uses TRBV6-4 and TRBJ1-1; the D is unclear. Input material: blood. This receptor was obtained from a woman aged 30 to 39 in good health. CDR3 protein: CASPNGGSTTEAFF. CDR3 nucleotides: TGTGCCAGCCCCAACGGAGGAAGCACCACTGAAGCTTTCTTT.